Listed here are 30 T cell receptor beta chains from one sample, sequenced in a study of human T cells and chemical hapten exposure. Time point in this sample: patch test 1, 2 weeks after DPC sensitization. As for treatment: therapeutic diphenylcyclopropenone sensitization with weekly scalp DPC. MiXCR was run by TCRdb on the RACE reads, yielding one entry per CDR3 protein. The sample includes 74,000 or so distinct CDR3 sequences, around 11% of them seen just once. The source material was whole blood, sampled in connection with sensitization to the hapten diphenylcyclopropenone (DPC). The receptors come from a woman aged 55-75 years with alopecia areata. Some clones in this sample may be carry-over from other donors' samples.

The chain employs TRBV4-2 and TRBJ1-1, with 9 bases aligning to TRBD1. The trim removed 4 bases at V and 4 bases at J, leaving 7 bases unmatched. The CDR3 contains 15 residues. Germline V gives CDR1 LGHNA, CDR2 YNFKEQ. DNA of the CDR3: TGTGCCAGCAGCCCCATAGGACAGGGGCCCACTGAAGCTTTCTTT. Amino acids: CASSPIGQGPTEAFF.

This clonotype was seen ten or more times. The chain joins TRBV12-3 or TRBV12-4 to TRBJ2-4; D is perhaps TRBD1 or TRBD2 (5 bases each). Trimming removed 2 bases from V and 1 base from J, with 9 bases in between. The CDR3 is made up of 15 amino acids. In DNA, the CDR3 is TGTGCCAGCAGTTTACCCAGGGACGCCAAAAACATTCAGTACTTC. Translated: CASSLPRDAKNIQYF.

The genes are TRBV7-9 and TRBJ2-4; 9 bases line up with TRBD2. The CDR3 sequence is 15 residues long. J was trimmed by 7 bases and V by 1 base; bases with no gene match: 5. CDR1 and CDR2 (germline): SEHNR, FQNEAQ (reference sequence). CDR3 nucleotide sequence: TGTGCCAGCAGCTTAGATCCCAGCGGGGGGAACATTCAGTACTTC. Translation gives CASSLDPSGGNIQYF.

This clonotype was seen a single time. The gene calls are TRBV20-1 and TRBJ2-7; the match to TRBD2 covers 9 bases. Trimming removed 3 bases from V and 4 bases from J; junction bases left unmatched: 7. This CDR3 has 14 amino acids. Per the germline V gene, CDR1 is DFQATT and CDR2 is SNEGSKA (reference sequence). For the CDR3, the DNA is TGCAGTGCTAGTTCGCTAGCGGGGTTGTACGAGCAGTACTTC. It translates to CSASSLAGLYEQYF.

The rearrangement links TRBV11-2 to TRBJ2-7; D is possibly TRBD1 (6 bases). Trimming left V 3 bases short and J 3 bases short, with 21 bases between. The CDR3 is made up of 17 amino acids. Germline CDR1 and CDR2: SGHAT and FQNNGV. The CDR3 coding sequence is TGTGCCAGCAGCTTCCAAAAACCCGGGACACGCTTCTACGAGCAGTACTTC. Translated: CASSFQKPGTRFYEQYF.

This chain uses TRBV2 with TRBJ2-7, with 8 positions matching TRBD1. This CDR3 is built from 13 residues. Germline V gene lookup returns CDR1 SNHLY and CDR2 FYNNEI. Trimming at V came to 6 bases and at J to 6 bases, leaving 7 bases not matched to a gene. The CDR3 spells CASSPDRVGEQYF. DNA for the CDR3: TGTGCCAGCAGCCCGGACAGGGTGGGCGAGCAGTACTTC.

The rearrangement joins TRBV6-6 to TRBJ1-2; TRBD1 might be the D (5 bases). The CDR3 is 12 amino acids. CDR1 is MNHNY and CDR2 is SVGAGI in the germline V gene (reference sequence). Trimming shortened V by 10 bases and J by 1 base, and 10 bases separated the two germline ends. CDR3 loop: CATSTVNYGYTF. In DNA form, the CDR3 reads TGTGCCACTTCGACAGTTAACTATGGCTACACCTTC.

The chain is built from TRBV6-2 or TRBV6-3 and TRBJ1-1; D is ambiguous. Germline V gene data show CDR1 as MNHEY and CDR2 as SVGEGT. This CDR3 is 11 amino acids long. V was shortened by 6 bases and J by 0 bases, with 2 bases between the two germline ends. As DNA, the CDR3 is TGTGCCAGCAGGGTGAACACTGAAGCTTTCTTT. The encoded protein is CASRVNTEAFF.

This clonotype has only a few counts. V is TRBV7-3 and J is TRBJ1-1, with 8 bases identical to TRBD1. The CDR3 has 15 residues. After removal of 5 bases from V and 4 bases from J, the junction contained 9 bases not matched to a gene. Germline V gene sequence: CDR1 SGHTA, CDR2 FQGTGA. The chain's CDR3 is CASSPRQGMGTEAFF. The CDR3 nucleotides are TGTGCCAGCAGCCCACGACAGGGGATGGGCACTGAAGCTTTCTTT. The entire variable domain, with the rest obtained from reference TRBV7-3 and TRBJ1-1, is as follows: GAGVSQTPSNKVTEKGKYVELRCDPISGHTALYWYRQSLGQGPEFLIYFQGTGAADDSGLPNDRFFAVRPEGSVSTLKIQRTERGDSAVYLCASSPRQGMGTEAFFGQGTRLTVV.

This clonotype has a count of ten or more. The J gene is TRBJ2-3, the V gene TRBV5-1; 12 positions agree with TRBD2. With V trimmed by 9 bases and J by 0 bases, 2 bases remained unmatched. The CDR3 is made up of 14 amino acids. The germline gives CDR1 SGHRS, CDR2 YFSETQ. Here the CDR3 DNA reads TGCGCCACTACTAGCGGGGGGAGCACAGATACGCAGTATTTT. This sequence encodes CATTSGGSTDTQYF.

This clonotype appeared a single time. The chain carries TRBV5-5 and TRBJ1-4, with D unclear. V lost 0 bases, J lost 6 bases, and 0 bases lay in between. This CDR3 is built from 11 residues. CDR1 is SGHKS, CDR2 YYEKEE, per germline (reference sequence). CDR3 coding DNA: TGTGCCAGCAGCTTGGATGAAAAACTGTTTTTT. This encodes CASSLDEKLFF.

This clonotype was detected a few times. The chain joins TRBV6-2 or TRBV6-3 to TRBJ1-4; TRBD1 might be the D (5 bases). CDR3 size: 14 residues. Germline V gene lookup returns CDR1 MNHEY and CDR2 SVGEGT. Deletions cut 2 bases from V and 3 bases from J, with 7 bases between. The CDR3 DNA reads TGTGCCAGCAGTTACGGGGCAGCTAATGAAAAACTGTTTTTT. Encoded protein: CASSYGAANEKLFF.

This chain links TRBV12-3 or TRBV12-4 with TRBJ1-1, with unresolved D. The germline V and J ends were trimmed by 2 bases and 4 bases, with 8 bases remaining between them. CDR3 length: 13 amino acids. CDR3 in amino acids: CASSLSASTEAFF. As DNA, the CDR3 is TGTGCCAGCAGTTTATCGGCAAGCACTGAAGCTTTCTTT.

The chain recombines TRBV11-2 with TRBJ2-3; 9 nucleotides match TRBD2. The J segment lost 1 base and the V segment lost 1 base, leaving 6 bases of the junction unmatched. This CDR3 contains 17 residues. Germline assignment: CDR1 SGHAT and CDR2 FQNNGV. The CDR3 nucleotides read TGTGCCAGCAGCTTAGTTCCCCCTAGCGGGGGCACAGATACGCAGTATTTT. Its protein product is CASSLVPPSGGTDTQYF.

This clonotype was seen repeatedly, ten times or more. The chain combines TRBV10-1 with TRBJ1-1; D gene ambiguous. Trimming took 4 bases from V and 0 from J, leaving 6 bases between them. Germline V gene sequence: CDR1 WNHNN, CDR2 SYGVQD (reference sequence). The CDR3 runs 13 residues. CDR3 sequence: CASSAQVNTEAFF. The CDR3 DNA sequence: TGCGCCAGCAGTGCCCAGGTGAACACTGAAGCTTTCTTT.

This clonotype was seen repeatedly, ten times or more. The J gene is TRBJ2-2, the V gene TRBV12-3 or TRBV12-4, with a tentative D call TRBD1 (5 bases). Trimming took 5 bases from V and 0 from J, leaving 16 bases between them. The length of the CDR3 is 17 residues. The CDR3 protein is CASSTTDRAANTGELFF. The CDR3 DNA is TGTGCCAGCAGTACGACAGACCGAGCCGCGAACACCGGGGAGCTGTTTTTT.

The chain couples TRBV20-1 to TRBJ2-1, with D perhaps matching TRBD2 (5 bases). V lost 0 bases to trimming and J lost 9 bases, with 15 bases between them. This CDR3 spans 14 amino acids. Germline V gene sequence: CDR1 DFQATT, CDR2 SNEGSKA (reference sequence). CDR3 region: CSARDRIAGFEQFF. In nucleotides, the CDR3 is TGCAGTGCTAGAGATCGGATTGCGGGCTTTGAGCAGTTCTTC.

This clonotype was found a few times. This chain uses TRBV18 with TRBJ2-1; 9 bases are shared with TRBD2. J gave up 6 bases and V 2 bases, and 5 bases lay outside the gene matches. Germline V CDR1 and CDR2: KGHSH, LQKENI. The CDR3 loop spans 15 amino acids. CDR3 sequence reads: CASSPGRGGPNEQFF. CDR3 bases: TGTGCCAGCTCACCAGGGCGGGGGGGCCCCAATGAGCAGTTCTTC.

This clonotype was seen many times. This sequence joins TRBV7-6 and TRBJ2-1, with D possibly matching TRBD1 (7 bases). Trimming removed 2 bases from V and 8 bases from J, with 19 bases in between. This CDR3 contains 16 residues. The germline gives CDR1 SGHVS, CDR2 FNYEAQ. In nucleotides, the CDR3 is TGTGCCAGCAGCTTAAGTCAGGGGGGACTCGGTGATGAGCAGTTCTTC. It encodes CASSLSQGGLGDEQFF. Looking up the rest from reference TRBV7-6 and TRBJ2-1 gives the full variable domain: GAGVSQSPRYKVTKRGQDVALRCDPISGHVSLYWYRQALGQGPEFLTYFNYEAQQDKSGLPNDRFSAERPEGSISTLTIQRTEQRDSAMYRCASSLSQGGLGDEQFFGPGTRLTVL.

This clonotype was seen a few times. The V and J genes are TRBV2 and TRBJ1-1, with D perhaps TRBD1 (5 bases). This CDR3 comprises 14 residues. Germline V lookup: CDR1 SNHLY, CDR2 FYNNEI. Trimming left V 4 bases short and J 1 base short, with 10 bases between. The CDR3 region has the DNA TGTGCCAGCAGTGGGACATCCAAGAACACTGAAGCTTTCTTT. This sequence encodes CASSGTSKNTEAFF.

The chain combines TRBV30 with TRBJ2-7, with unresolved D. Trimming took off 0 bases at V and 2 bases at J, with 5 bases between the two ends. Germline V lookup: CDR1 GTSNPN, CDR2 SVGIG (reference sequence). The CDR3 runs 12 residues. Here the CDR3 reads CAWSVGPYEQYF. The CDR3, as DNA: TGTGCCTGGAGTGTAGGCCCCTACGAGCAGTACTTC.

There are a few counts of this clonotype. This chain joins TRBV4-1 and TRBJ2-2, with 8 bases lining up with TRBD1. Per germline, CDR1 MGHRA and CDR2 YSYEKL. Trimming cost V 1 base and J 4 bases; bases outside gene matches: 2. The CDR3 extends over 15 amino acids. Here the CDR3 reads CASSQGQGATGELFF. The CDR3, as DNA: TGCGCCAGCAGCCAAGGGCAGGGGGCCACCGGGGAGCTGTTTTTT.

This chain connects TRBV2 to TRBJ2-5, with 12 bases fitting TRBD2. The length of the CDR3 is 18 residues. Germline CDR1 SNHLY, CDR2 FYNNEI. V was clipped by 7 bases and J by 5 bases; unmatched bases: 17. CDR3 DNA: TGTGCCAGCACAACTCCGGCGCTAGCGGGGGGGCGGCTGGAGACCCAGTACTTC. Protein sequence: CASTTPALAGGRLETQYF.

This clonotype has a count of ten or more. The genes are TRBV2 and TRBJ1-1; D possibly corresponds to TRBD1 (5 bases). CDR3 size: 13 residues. Germline V gives CDR1 SNHLY, CDR2 FYNNEI. Deletions cut 9 bases from V and 1 base from J, with 12 bases between. CDR3: CARKGTSNTEAFF. CDR3 bases: TGTGCCAGAAAAGGGACCTCGAACACTGAAGCTTTCTTT.

This clonotype was detected only a few times. J is TRBJ2-7 and V is TRBV5-1, with 10 bases that match TRBD1. The CDR3 totals 16 residues. CDR1 is SGHRS, CDR2 YFSETQ, per germline. The junction had 10 bases not matched to a gene; V was cut back by 4 bases and J by 3 bases. CDR3 loop: CASSVGTGAASYEQYF. DNA of the CDR3: TGCGCCAGCAGCGTTGGGACAGGGGCGGCTAGCTACGAGCAGTACTTC.

This clonotype was observed a few times. The chain is built from TRBV20-1 and TRBJ2-3; D perhaps matches TRBD1 (5 bases). CDR3 size: 13 residues. The ends were cut back, 2 bases at V and 4 bases at J, with 10 bases in the middle. Germline lookup yields CDR1 DFQATT and CDR2 SNEGSKA (reference sequence). In DNA, the CDR3 is TGCAGTGCTAGACTCCAAGGGGCAGATACGCAGTATTTT. Protein sequence: CSARLQGADTQYF.

The chain joins TRBV4-2 to TRBJ2-7; D remains ambiguous. Trimming stripped 4 bases from V and 6 bases from J, with 10 bases between. Germline V gene lookup returns CDR1 LGHNA and CDR2 YNFKEQ. The CDR3 has 12 residues. The chain's CDR3 is CASSPSPGEQYF. DNA for the CDR3: TGTGCCAGCAGCCCATCCCCGGGCGAGCAGTACTTC.

In this sample, this clonotype turned up many times. The chain employs TRBV5-1 and TRBJ2-1; no firm D call. The CDR3 extends over 15 amino acids. V was trimmed by 0 bases and J by 0 bases, leaving 7 bases between them. Germline CDR1 SGHRS, CDR2 YFSETQ. CDR3 in amino acids: CASSLVSSSYNEQFF. The CDR3 DNA reads TGCGCCAGCAGCTTGGTTTCGAGCTCCTACAATGAGCAGTTCTTC.

This rearrangement joins TRBV9 to TRBJ2-1; TRBD2 matches at 9 bases. Germline CDR1 SGDLS, CDR2 YYNGEE. CDR3 length: 16 amino acids. V lost 1 base to trimming and J lost 0 bases; unmatched junction nucleotides: 2. The chain's CDR3 is CASSVLAGSSYNEQFF. In DNA, the CDR3 is TGTGCCAGCAGCGTACTAGCGGGGAGCTCCTACAATGAGCAGTTCTTC.

This clonotype was seen many times. The chain recombines TRBV5-5 with TRBJ2-1; D may be TRBD2 (6 bases). Trimming left V 0 bases short and J 13 bases short, with 11 bases between. Germline-derived CDR1 and CDR2 are SGHKS and YYEKEE (reference sequence). The CDR3 runs to 12 residues. The CDR3, as DNA: TGTGCCAGCAGCTTGGATTGGACTACCCAGTTCTTC. The encoded protein is CASSLDWTTQFF. Supplemented by reference TRBV5-5 and TRBJ2-1, the full variable domain reads DAGVTQSPTHLIKTRGQQVTLRCSPISGHKSVSWYQQVLGQGPQFIFQYYEKEERGRGNFPDRFSARQFPNYSSELNVNALLLGDSALYLCASSLDWTTQFFGPGTRLTVL.